Below are 28 T cell receptor beta chains sequenced from a single sample in a study of blood T cell repertoires in COVID-19. Using immunoSEQ multiplex PCR, the repertoire was profiled, and TCRdb retains in-frame clones only, with some absent. The data contain around 120,000 clones, around 81% of them singletons. Sequenced input: peripheral blood. The receptor source for this set is a man aged 65 to 79 with acute or convalescent COVID-19.

The V and J genes are TRBV5-1 and TRBJ2-1; TRBD2 aligns across 16 bases. J lost 1 base, V lost 4 bases, and 11 bases had no gene match. The germline V gene encodes CDR1 SGHRS and CDR2 YFSETQ. The CDR3 runs to 20 residues. CDR3 sequence (DNA): TGCGCCAGCAGCGTTGAACCGGGACTAGCGGGGGGGATTTCCTACAATGAGCAGTTCTTC. It is translated as CASSVEPGLAGGISYNEQFF. Using reference TRBV5-1 and TRBJ2-1 for the parts outside the CDR3, the full variable domain is KAGVTQTPRYLIKTRGQQVTLSCSPISGHRSVSWYQQTPGQGLQFLFEYFSETQRNKGNFPGRFSGRQFSNSRSEMNVSTLELGDSALYLCASSVEPGLAGGISYNEQFFGPGTRLTVL.

V and J are TRBV28 and TRBJ2-7; 11 positions match TRBD1. Germline V gene data show CDR1 as MDHEN and CDR2 as SYDVKM. V lost 5 bases to trimming and J lost 3 bases; unmatched junction nucleotides: 6. The CDR3 is made up of 15 amino acids. The CDR3 protein is CASSAPGQGGYEQYF. CDR3 DNA sequence: TGTGCCAGCAGTGCCCCGGGACAGGGGGGCTACGAGCAGTACTTC.

Regarding this clone: Different DNA sequences within this sample yield the same CDR3. This chain joins TRBV6-5 and TRBJ1-5, with D possibly matching TRBD1 (6 bases). The CDR3 consists of 13 residues. V lost 0 bases, J lost 6 bases, and 6 bases lay in between. The germline V gene has CDR1 MNHEY and CDR2 SVGAGI. The CDR3 sequence is CASSYSRGQPQHF. The CDR3 nucleotides read TGTGCCAGCAGTTACTCCAGGGGTCAGCCCCAGCATTTT.

V is TRBV5-1 and J is TRBJ2-3, with D maybe TRBD1 (8 bases). Trimming stripped 4 bases from V and 3 bases from J, with 15 bases between. Germline V gives CDR1 SGHRS, CDR2 YFSETQ. The CDR3 runs to 15 residues. The CDR3: CASSRGDRTTDTQYF. The CDR3 DNA is TGCGCCAGCAGCCGGGGGGACAGGACTACAGATACGCAGTATTTT.

The V gene is TRBV29-1, the J gene TRBJ2-7; 7 nucleotides agree with TRBD2. V shed 4 bases, J shed 0 bases, and the junction held 0 bases outside the gene matches. Germline lookup yields CDR1 SQVTM and CDR2 ANQGSEA. This CDR3 spans 12 amino acids. CDR3 nucleotide sequence: TGCAGCGTTGGCGGGAGCTCCTACGAGCAGTACTTC. Amino acids: CSVGGSSYEQYF.

In its sample, this clone was seen once. The gene calls are TRBV15 and TRBJ2-7, with 9 bases identical to TRBD1. Trimming removed 1 base from V and 4 bases from J; junction bases left unmatched: 5. CDR1 and CDR2 (germline): LNHNV, YYDKDF (reference sequence). The CDR3 totals 15 residues. The CDR3 DNA follows: TGTGCCACCAGCAGAGGCCGGGACAGGGATTACGAGCAGTACTTC. Translating it yields CATSRGRDRDYEQYF. The complete variable domain, with remaining parts taken from reference TRBV15 and TRBJ2-7, reads DAMVIQNPRYQVTQFGKPVTLSCSQTLNHNVMYWYQQKSSQAPKLLFHYYDKDFNNEADTPDNFQSRRPNTSFCFLDIRSPGLGDTAMYLCATSRGRDRDYEQYFGPGTRLTVT.

The gene calls are TRBV5-1 and TRBJ2-5, with 7 bases fitting TRBD1. The junction had 3 bases not matched to a gene; V was cut back by 3 bases and J by 1 base. This CDR3 has 14 amino acids. Germline CDR1 SGHRS, CDR2 YFSETQ. The CDR3 spells CASSSTGFQETQYF. The CDR3 region has the DNA TGCGCCAGCAGCTCGACAGGGTTCCAAGAGACCCAGTACTTC. Full variable domain (missing parts from reference TRBV5-1 and TRBJ2-5): KAGVTQTPRYLIKTRGQQVTLSCSPISGHRSVSWYQQTPGQGLQFLFEYFSETQRNKGNFPGRFSGRQFSNSRSEMNVSTLELGDSALYLCASSSTGFQETQYFGPGTRLLVL.

The V gene is TRBV5-1, the J gene TRBJ1-2; D is undetermined. The germline V gene encodes CDR1 SGHRS and CDR2 YFSETQ. The CDR3 spans 13 residues. The V end lost 1 base, the J end lost 8 bases, and 12 bases lay between the germline ends. The CDR3 loop reads CASSLRGPEGYTF. The CDR3, as DNA: TGCGCCAGCAGCTTGCGAGGGCCAGAAGGCTACACCTTC.

The CDR3 is CASSAFLTGTGVDTQYF. For the CDR3, the DNA is TGTGCCAGCAGCGCGTTCCTTACCGGGACAGGGGTAGATACGCAGTATTTT. This rearrangement joins TRBV5-8 to TRBJ2-3, with 10 bases identical to TRBD1. CDR1 is SGHTS and CDR2 is YDEGEE in the germline V gene. Losses at the gene ends were 4 bases for V and 5 bases for J; bases not matched to a gene: 13. This CDR3 contains 17 residues.

The chain has TRBV7-9 and TRBJ2-2; TRBD2 might be the D (5 bases). CDR3 length: 15 residues. V was pared by 5 bases and J by 1 base, with 11 bases between. Germline V lookup: CDR1 SEHNR, CDR2 FQNEAQ (reference sequence). CDR3 residues: CASSTDGKNTGELFF. The CDR3 DNA is TGTGCCAGCAGCACGGACGGGAAGAACACCGGGGAGCTGTTTTTT.

The chain combines TRBV7-3 with TRBJ2-1, with 13 bases that match TRBD2. The V and J ends lost 10 bases and 0 bases, in that order; junction bases with no gene match: 12. Germline assignment: CDR1 SGHTA and CDR2 FQGTGA. This CDR3 is built from 18 residues. The CDR3 DNA reads TGTGCCACGGACCCCTTGACTAGCGGGGGGCCCTCCTACAATGAGCAGTTCTTC. This encodes CATDPLTSGGPSYNEQFF.

The chain combines TRBV6-5 with TRBJ1-1; unclear D gene. Germline V gene sequence: CDR1 MNHEY, CDR2 SVGAGI. V was pared by 6 bases and J by 1 base, with 9 bases between. This CDR3 comprises 13 residues. As DNA, the CDR3 is TGTGCCAGCAGCAAAGGGAGGAACACTGAAGCTTTCTTT. As protein: CASSKGRNTEAFF.

This chain links TRBV30 with TRBJ1-2; TRBD1 aligns across 12 bases. Germline V CDR1 and CDR2: GTSNPN, SVGIG (reference sequence). Trimming removed 6 bases from V and 9 bases from J; junction bases left unmatched: 14. The CDR3 has 15 residues. The CDR3 DNA reads TGTGCCTGTGTACCGGGACAGGGGGCAATTAGTAGCTACACCTTC. This codes for CACVPGQGAISSYTF.

The chain has TRBV6-5 and TRBJ1-3, with D perhaps matching TRBD1 (5 bases). V was pared by 0 bases and J by 4 bases, with 13 bases between. CDR3 length: 16 residues. Germline CDR1 and CDR2: MNHEY and SVGAGI. The CDR3 coding sequence is TGTGCCAGCAGTTACTCGGGCAGGGAGGACGGAAACACCATATATTTT. It yields the protein CASSYSGREDGNTIYF.

The CDR3 nucleotides read TGTGCCACCGCCGGGGGGGGCGGCTATAATTCACCCCTCCACTTT. Protein product: CATAGGGGYNSPLHF. The chain has TRBV15 and TRBJ1-6; tentative D call: TRBD1 (6 bases). V was pared by 8 bases and J by 3 bases, with 14 bases between. Per the germline V gene, CDR1 is LNHNV and CDR2 is YYDKDF (reference sequence). The CDR3 length is 15 residues. Drawing the rest from reference TRBV15 and TRBJ1-6, the complete variable domain is DAMVIQNPRYQVTQFGKPVTLSCSQTLNHNVMYWYQQKSSQAPKLLFHYYDKDFNNEADTPDNFQSRRPNTSFCFLDIRSPGLGDTAMYLCATAGGGGYNSPLHFGNGTRLTVT.

The chain joins TRBV11-3 to TRBJ2-2; 12 nucleotides match TRBD2. With V trimmed by 5 bases and J by 5 bases, 3 bases remained unmatched. Germline CDR1 is SGHNT and CDR2 is YENEEA. There are 15 residues in the CDR3. CDR3 amino acids: CASSLGLAGTGELFF. The CDR3 coding sequence is TGTGCCAGCAGCCTCGGACTAGCGGGGACCGGGGAGCTGTTTTTT.

The CDR3 protein is CASSQDRQGWSPLHF. The CDR3 DNA follows: TGTGCCAGCAGCCAAGATCGCCAGGGTTGGTCACCCCTCCACTTT. This chain uses TRBV3-1 (or the pseudogene TRBV3-2) with TRBJ1-6; tentatively, D is TRBD1 (5 bases). The germline V gene encodes CDR1 LGHDT and CDR2 YNNKEL (reference sequence). With 0 bases removed from V and 10 bases from J, the gap between germline ends came to 13 bases. The CDR3 runs 15 residues.

The V call is TRBV4-3, the J call TRBJ2-1; 9 positions match TRBD2. This CDR3 is built from 17 residues. Germline CDR1 is LGHNA and CDR2 is YSLEER. Unmatched junction bases numbered 8, after V lost 1 base and J lost 4 bases. This chain's CDR3 is CASSQGRGRGGYNEQFF. The CDR3 DNA reads as TGCGCCAGCAGCCAAGGGCGAGGGCGGGGGGGATACAATGAGCAGTTCTTC.

This clone was recorded only once. The chain links TRBV4-3 to TRBJ1-4; TRBD1 aligns across 7 bases. The CDR3 has 15 amino acids. The germline CDR1 and CDR2 sequences are LGHNA and YSLEER. V dropped 0 bases and J dropped 7; count of bases not matched to a gene: 5. The CDR3 bases are TGCGCCAGCAGCCAAGATCCCGACAGGGCTGAAAAACTGTTTTTT. Amino acids: CASSQDPDRAEKLFF.

This clone was observed once. V and J are TRBV9 and TRBJ2-1, with 14 positions matching TRBD2. The CDR3 has 15 amino acids. V was pared by 4 bases and J by 10 bases, with 7 bases of the junction left unmatched. Germline V lookup: CDR1 SGDLS, CDR2 YYNGEE. CDR3 nucleotides: TGTGCCAGCAGCCCGAGACTAGCGGGGGGGCAGGAGCAGTTCTTC. Translation gives CASSPRLAGGQEQFF.

The chain links TRBV19 to TRBJ1-1, with a tentative D call TRBD1 (5 bases). Germline V gene sequence: CDR1 LNHDA, CDR2 SQIVND (reference sequence). V dropped 1 base and J dropped 8 bases, with 11 bases sitting between them. The CDR3 length is 13 residues. The CDR3 loop is CASSIVRAGEAFF. The CDR3 DNA is TGTGCCAGTAGTATAGTTCGGGCAGGGGAAGCTTTCTTT. The variable domain in full, with the rest retrieved from reference TRBV19 and TRBJ1-1, is DGGITQSPKYLFRKEGQNVTLSCEQNLNHDAMYWYRQDPGQGLRLIYYSQIVNDFQKGDIAEGYSVSREKKESFPLTVTSAQKNPTAFYLCASSIVRAGEAFFGQGTRLTVV.

The genes are TRBV27 and TRBJ1-5; maybe TRBD1 (5 bases). The CDR3 consists of 14 residues. With 5 bases removed from V and 5 bases from J, the gap between germline ends came to 13 bases. Germline CDR1 is MNHEY and CDR2 is SMNVEV (reference sequence). CDR3 coding DNA: TGTGCCAGCAGTCCCCAGGGTGGGTATCAGCCCCAGCATTTT. It yields the protein CASSPQGGYQPQHF.

The rearrangement uses TRBV7-2 and TRBJ2-2; 11 bases fit TRBD2. There are 19 residues in the CDR3. Trimming took 3 bases from V and 2 from J; bases not matched to a gene: 11. Germline V gives CDR1 SGHTA, CDR2 FQGNSA. CDR3 coding DNA: TGTGCCAGCAGCTTGCGGCTAGCGGGGGGACGTAGTAACACCGGGGAGCTGTTTTTT. Translation: CASSLRLAGGRSNTGELFF.

The count of this clone is one. The chain combines TRBV11-3 with TRBJ1-2, with unresolved D. Germline-derived CDR1 and CDR2 are SGHNT and YENEEA. The CDR3 has 13 amino acids. V shed 0 bases and J shed 8 bases, with 10 bases lying between them. CDR3 DNA sequence: TGTGCCAGCAGCTTAGAGAGGGTTGGGGGCTACACCTTC. Translated, it gives CASSLERVGGYTF.

This clone was seen only a few times. Here the CDR3 DNA reads TGTGCCAGCAGCTCCGGACAGATGAATGCTGAAAAACTGTTTTTT. Translated, it gives CASSSGQMNAEKLFF. This sequence joins TRBV7-2 and TRBJ1-4; D possibly corresponds to TRBD1 (6 bases). V lost 4 bases and J lost 7, with 16 bases in between. Germline V gives CDR1 SGHTA, CDR2 FQGNSA. The CDR3 is 15 amino acids.

This clone has more than one count but fewer than ten. This chain connects TRBV12-2 to TRBJ1-5. TRBV12-2 is labeled a pseudogene. This CDR3 is built from 20 residues. Written as DNA, the CDR3 is TGTGCAAGTCGCACTGCGGAACCGGCCGTGGCAGTCTTGATCGGGCAGCCCCAGCATTTT. Translating gives CASRTAEPAVAVLIGQPQHF.

V and J are TRBV4-1 and TRBJ1-1; tentative D call: TRBD1 (5 bases). V was shortened by 6 bases and J by 1 base, with 12 bases between the two germline ends. The CDR3 sequence is 14 residues long. Germline loops: CDR1 MGHRA, CDR2 YSYEKL. DNA for the CDR3: TGCGCCAGCAGGGGGCCTTTAAGGAACACTGAAGCTTTCTTT. Translating gives CASRGPLRNTEAFF.

This clone was counted a few times. The rearrangement links TRBV5-1 to TRBJ1-1, with a tentative D call TRBD1 (5 bases). Per germline, CDR1 SGHRS and CDR2 YFSETQ. V shed 1 base and J shed 2 bases, with 12 bases lying between them. This CDR3 region has 15 residues. Written as DNA, the CDR3 is TGCGCCAGCAGCTTGCTCGGAGGGGACAACACTGAAGCTTTCTTT. Its protein is CASSLLGGDNTEAFF.